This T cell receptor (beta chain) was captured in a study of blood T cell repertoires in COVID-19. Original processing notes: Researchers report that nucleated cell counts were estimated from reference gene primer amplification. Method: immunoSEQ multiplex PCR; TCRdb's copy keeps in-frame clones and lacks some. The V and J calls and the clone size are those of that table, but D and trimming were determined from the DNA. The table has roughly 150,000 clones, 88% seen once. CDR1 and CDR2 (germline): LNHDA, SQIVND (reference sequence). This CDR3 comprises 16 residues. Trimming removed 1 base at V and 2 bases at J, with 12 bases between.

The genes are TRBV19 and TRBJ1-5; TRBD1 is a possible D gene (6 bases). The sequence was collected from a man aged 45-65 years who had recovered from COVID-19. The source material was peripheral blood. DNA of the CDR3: TGTGCCAGTAGTATAGTTGGGGCAGGGGGCAATCAGCCCCAGCATTTT. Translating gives CASSIVGAGGNQPQHF.